This T cell receptor (beta chain) was identified during a study of identical twins. This clonotype was picked up a small number of times. Its antigen is currently unknown. Template switching created a universal primer site, and the cDNA included unique molecular identifiers. TCRdb used MiXCR to reprocess the 5' RACE reads, holding one entry per CDR3 protein. The sample carries approximately 230,000 distinct CDR3 sequences, 11% to 15% recorded once. Healthy Caucasians were all of the donors. Per germline, CDR1 MGHRA and CDR2 YSYEKL. V was pared by 10 bases and J by 3 bases, with 13 bases between. The CDR3 is 13 residues long. Points from the study as a whole: Insertions were reduced in abundant cord blood beta clonotypes but not in memory repertoires. Zero-insertion findings could be partly confounded by invariant cells (MAIT and iNKT cells).

The rearrangement uses TRBV4-1 and TRBJ1-3, with unresolved D. The sequencing input was memory (CD45RO+) T cells sorted from blood. The receptor was isolated from a woman between 18 and 29 years old in good health. The CDR3 sequence is CATSLGDGNTIYF. The CDR3 DNA reads TGCGCCACCTCTTTGGGTGATGGAAACACCATATATTTT.